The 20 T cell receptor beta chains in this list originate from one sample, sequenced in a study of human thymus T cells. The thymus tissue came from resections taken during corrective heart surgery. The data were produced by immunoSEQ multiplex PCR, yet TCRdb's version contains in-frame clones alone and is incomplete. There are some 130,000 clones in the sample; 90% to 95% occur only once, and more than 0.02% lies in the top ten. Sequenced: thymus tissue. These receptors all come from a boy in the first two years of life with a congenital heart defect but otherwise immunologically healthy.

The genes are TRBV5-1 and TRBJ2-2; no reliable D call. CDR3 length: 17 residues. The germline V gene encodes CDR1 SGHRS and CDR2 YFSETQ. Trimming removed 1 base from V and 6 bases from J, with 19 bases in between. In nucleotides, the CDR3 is TGCGCCAGCAGCTTGCCCCTTAAGCTAACGGGCGCCGGGGAGCTGTTTTTT. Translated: CASSLPLKLTGAGELFF.

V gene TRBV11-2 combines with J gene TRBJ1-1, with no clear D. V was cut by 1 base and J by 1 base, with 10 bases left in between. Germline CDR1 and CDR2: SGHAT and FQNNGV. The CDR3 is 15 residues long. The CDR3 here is CASSLVERENTEAFF. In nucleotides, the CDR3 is TGTGCCAGCAGCTTAGTGGAGAGGGAGAACACTGAAGCTTTCTTT.

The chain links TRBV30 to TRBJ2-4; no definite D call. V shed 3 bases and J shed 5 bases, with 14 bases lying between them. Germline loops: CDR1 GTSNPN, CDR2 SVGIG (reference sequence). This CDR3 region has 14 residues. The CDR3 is CAWSRKEYENIQYF. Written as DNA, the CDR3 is TGTGCCTGGAGCCGGAAGGAGTATGAAAACATTCAGTACTTC. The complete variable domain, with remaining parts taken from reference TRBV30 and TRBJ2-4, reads SQTIHQWPATLVQPVGSPLSLECTVEGTSNPNLYWYRQAAGRGLQLLFYSVGIGQISSEVPQNLSASRPQDRQFILSSKKLLLSDSGFYLCAWSRKEYENIQYFGAGTRLSVL.

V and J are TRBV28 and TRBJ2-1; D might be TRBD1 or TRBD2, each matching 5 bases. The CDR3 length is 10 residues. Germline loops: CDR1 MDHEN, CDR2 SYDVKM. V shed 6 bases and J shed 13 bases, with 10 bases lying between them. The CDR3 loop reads CASSGTTQFF. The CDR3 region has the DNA TGTGCCAGCAGCGGGACGACCCAGTTCTTC.

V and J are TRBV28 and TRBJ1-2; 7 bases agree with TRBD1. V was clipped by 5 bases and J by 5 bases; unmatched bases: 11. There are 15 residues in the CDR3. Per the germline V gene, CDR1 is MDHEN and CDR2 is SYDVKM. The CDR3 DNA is TGTGCCAGCAGTCCACGGGACAGAGGGGAGTATGGCTACACCTTC. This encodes CASSPRDRGEYGYTF.

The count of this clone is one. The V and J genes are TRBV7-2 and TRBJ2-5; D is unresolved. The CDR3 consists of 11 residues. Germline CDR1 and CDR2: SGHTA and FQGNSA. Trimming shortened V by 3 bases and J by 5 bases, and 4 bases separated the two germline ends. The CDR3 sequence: CASSFRETQYF. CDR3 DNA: TGTGCCAGCAGCTTCAGGGAGACCCAGTACTTC.

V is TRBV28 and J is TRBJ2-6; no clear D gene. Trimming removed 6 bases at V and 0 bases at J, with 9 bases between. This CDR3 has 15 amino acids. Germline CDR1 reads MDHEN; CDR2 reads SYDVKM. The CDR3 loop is CASSLLYSGANVLTF. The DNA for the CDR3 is TGTGCCAGCAGCCTTCTGTACTCTGGGGCCAACGTCCTGACTTTC.

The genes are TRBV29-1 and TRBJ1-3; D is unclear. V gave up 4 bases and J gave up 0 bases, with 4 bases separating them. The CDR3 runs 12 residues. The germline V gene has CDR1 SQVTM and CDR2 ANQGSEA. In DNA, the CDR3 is TGCAGCGTTGGGGACTCTGGAAACACCATATATTTT. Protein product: CSVGDSGNTIYF.

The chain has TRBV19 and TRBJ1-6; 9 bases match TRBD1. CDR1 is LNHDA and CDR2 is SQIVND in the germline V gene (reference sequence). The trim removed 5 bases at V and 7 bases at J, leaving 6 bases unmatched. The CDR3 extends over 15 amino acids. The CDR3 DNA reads TGTGCCAGTAGTCCGGACAGGGGCGACAATTCACCCCTCCACTTT. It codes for CASSPDRGDNSPLHF.

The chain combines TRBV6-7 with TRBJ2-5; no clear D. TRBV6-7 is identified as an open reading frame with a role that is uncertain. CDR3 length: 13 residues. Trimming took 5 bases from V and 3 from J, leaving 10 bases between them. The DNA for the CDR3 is TGTGCCAGCAGTCCCCCCCGTGAAGAGACCCAGTACTTC. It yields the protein CASSPPREETQYF.

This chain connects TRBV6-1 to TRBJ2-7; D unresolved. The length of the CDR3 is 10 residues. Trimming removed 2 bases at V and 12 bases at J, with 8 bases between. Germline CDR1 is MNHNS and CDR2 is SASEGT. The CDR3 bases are TGTGCCAGCAGTGAACAGTCCGCGTACTTC. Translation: CASSEQSAYF.

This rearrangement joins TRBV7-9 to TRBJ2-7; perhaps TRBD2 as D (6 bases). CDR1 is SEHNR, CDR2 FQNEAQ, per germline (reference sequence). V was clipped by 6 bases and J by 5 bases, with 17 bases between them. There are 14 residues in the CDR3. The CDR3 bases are TGTGCCAGCAGACCTTCTACTAGCTTTCACGAGCAGTACTTC. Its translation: CASRPSTSFHEQYF.

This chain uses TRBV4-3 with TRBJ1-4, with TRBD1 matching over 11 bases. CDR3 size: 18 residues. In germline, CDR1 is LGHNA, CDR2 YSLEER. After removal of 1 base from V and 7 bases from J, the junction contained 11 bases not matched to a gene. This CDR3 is CASSQGTGGSGPREKLFF. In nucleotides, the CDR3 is TGCGCCAGCAGCCAAGGGACAGGGGGCTCTGGGCCGCGTGAAAAACTGTTTTTT.

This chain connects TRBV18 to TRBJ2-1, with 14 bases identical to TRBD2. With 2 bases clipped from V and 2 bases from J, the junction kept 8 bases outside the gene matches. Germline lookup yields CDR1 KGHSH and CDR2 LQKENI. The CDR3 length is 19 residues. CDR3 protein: CASSPSTSGGAPAYNEQFF. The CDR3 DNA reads TGTGCCAGCTCACCATCGACTAGCGGGGGGGCACCAGCCTACAATGAGCAGTTCTTC.

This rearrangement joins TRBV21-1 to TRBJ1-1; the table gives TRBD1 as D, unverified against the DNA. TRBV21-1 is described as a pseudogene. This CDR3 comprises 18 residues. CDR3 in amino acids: CASSFPGTGKGEDTEAFF. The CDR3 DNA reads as TGTGCCAGCAGCTTCCCTGGGACAGGGAAGGGTGAGGACACTGAAGCTTTCTTT.

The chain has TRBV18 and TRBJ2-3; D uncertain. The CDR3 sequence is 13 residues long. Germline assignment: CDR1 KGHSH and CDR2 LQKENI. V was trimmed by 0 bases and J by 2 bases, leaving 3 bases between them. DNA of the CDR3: TGTGCCAGCTCACCACCCCCCACAGATACGCAGTATTTT. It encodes CASSPPPTDTQYF.

The CDR3 DNA sequence: TGTGCCAGCAGCTTGGACCCGGGATTCTCTGGAAACACCATATATTTT. It yields the protein CASSLDPGFSGNTIYF. This chain connects TRBV5-4 to TRBJ1-3; no firm D call. The V and J ends lost 0 bases and 0 bases respectively, with 10 bases between them. Germline CDR1 and CDR2: SGHNT and YYREEE (reference sequence). The CDR3 loop spans 16 amino acids.

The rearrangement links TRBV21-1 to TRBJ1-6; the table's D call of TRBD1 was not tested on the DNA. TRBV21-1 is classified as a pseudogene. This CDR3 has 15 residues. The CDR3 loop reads CASSKLQGKNSPLHF. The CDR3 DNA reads TGTGCCAGCAGCAAACTGCAGGGGAAGAATTCACCCCTCCACTTT.

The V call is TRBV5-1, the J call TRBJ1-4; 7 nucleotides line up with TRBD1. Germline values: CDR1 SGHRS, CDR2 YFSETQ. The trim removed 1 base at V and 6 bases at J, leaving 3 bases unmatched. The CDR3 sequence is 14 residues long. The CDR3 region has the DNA TGCGCCAGCAGCTTGAGACAGGGCCATGAAAAACTGTTTTTT. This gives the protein CASSLRQGHEKLFF.

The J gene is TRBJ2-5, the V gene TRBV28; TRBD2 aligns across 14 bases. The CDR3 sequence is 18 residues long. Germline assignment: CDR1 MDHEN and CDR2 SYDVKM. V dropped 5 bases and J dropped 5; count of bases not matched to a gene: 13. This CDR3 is CASSPPGLAGVPRETQYF. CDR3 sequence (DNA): TGTGCCAGCAGTCCCCCGGGACTAGCGGGGGTTCCTCGGGAGACCCAGTACTTC.